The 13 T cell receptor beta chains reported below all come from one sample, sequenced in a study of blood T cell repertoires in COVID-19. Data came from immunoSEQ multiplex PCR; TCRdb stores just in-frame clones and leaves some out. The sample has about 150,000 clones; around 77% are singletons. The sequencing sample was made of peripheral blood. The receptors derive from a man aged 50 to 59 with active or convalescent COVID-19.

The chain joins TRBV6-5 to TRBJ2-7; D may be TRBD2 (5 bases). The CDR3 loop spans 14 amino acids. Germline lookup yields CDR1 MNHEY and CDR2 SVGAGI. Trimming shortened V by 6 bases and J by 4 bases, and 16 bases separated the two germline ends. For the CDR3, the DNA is TGTGCCAGCAGCGACGGCCTAGACTATTACGAGCAGTACTTC. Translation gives CASSDGLDYYEQYF.

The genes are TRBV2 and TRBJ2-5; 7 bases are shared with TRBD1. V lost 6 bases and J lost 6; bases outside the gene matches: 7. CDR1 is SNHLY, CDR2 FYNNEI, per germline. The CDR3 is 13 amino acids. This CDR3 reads CASSPTGLQTQYF. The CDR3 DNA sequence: TGTGCCAGCAGCCCGACAGGGCTACAGACCCAGTACTTC.

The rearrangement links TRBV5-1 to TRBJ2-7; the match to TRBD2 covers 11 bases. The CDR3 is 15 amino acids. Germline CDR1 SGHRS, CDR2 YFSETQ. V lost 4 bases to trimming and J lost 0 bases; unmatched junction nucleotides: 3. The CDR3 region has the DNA TGCGCCAGCAGCATGACTAGCGGGACCTCCTACGAGCAGTACTTC. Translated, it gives CASSMTSGTSYEQYF.

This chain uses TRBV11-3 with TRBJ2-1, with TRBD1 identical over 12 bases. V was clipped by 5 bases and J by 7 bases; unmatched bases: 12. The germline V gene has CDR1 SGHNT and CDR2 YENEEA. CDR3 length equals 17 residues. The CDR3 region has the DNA TGTGCCAGCAGCGCACACCGACCGGGACAGGGGGCGAATGAGCAGTTCTTC. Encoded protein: CASSAHRPGQGANEQFF.

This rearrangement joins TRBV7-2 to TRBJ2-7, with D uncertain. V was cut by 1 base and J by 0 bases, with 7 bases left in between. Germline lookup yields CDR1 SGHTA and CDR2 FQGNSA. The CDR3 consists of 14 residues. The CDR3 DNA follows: TGTGCCAGCAGCTTAGAGTACAGCTCCTACGAGCAGTACTTC. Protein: CASSLEYSSYEQYF.

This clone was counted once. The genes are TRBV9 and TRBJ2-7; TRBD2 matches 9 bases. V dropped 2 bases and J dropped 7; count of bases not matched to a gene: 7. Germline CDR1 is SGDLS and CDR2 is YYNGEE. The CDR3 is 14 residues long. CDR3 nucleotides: TGTGCCAGCAGCGTCGATAGCGGGGGTGAAGAGCAGTACTTC. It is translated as CASSVDSGGEEQYF. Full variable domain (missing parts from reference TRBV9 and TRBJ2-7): DSGVTQTPKHLITATGQRVTLRCSPRSGDLSVYWYQQSLDQGLQFLIQYYNGEERAKGNILERFSAQQFPDLHSELNLSSLELGDSALYFCASSVDSGGEEQYFGPGTRLTVT.

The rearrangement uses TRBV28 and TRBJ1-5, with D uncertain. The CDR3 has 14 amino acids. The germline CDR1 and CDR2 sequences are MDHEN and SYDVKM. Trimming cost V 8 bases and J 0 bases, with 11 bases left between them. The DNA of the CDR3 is TGTGCCAGCCAAGAAGCTTTTAGCAATCAGCCCCAGCATTTT. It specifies CASQEAFSNQPQHF.

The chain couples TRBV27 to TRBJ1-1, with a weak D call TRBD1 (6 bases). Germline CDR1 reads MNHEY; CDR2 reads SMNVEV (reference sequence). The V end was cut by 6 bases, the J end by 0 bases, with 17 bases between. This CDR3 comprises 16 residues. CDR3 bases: TGTGCCAGCAGCCCTACCGGGACATTTTTGAACACTGAAGCTTTCTTT. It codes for CASSPTGTFLNTEAFF.

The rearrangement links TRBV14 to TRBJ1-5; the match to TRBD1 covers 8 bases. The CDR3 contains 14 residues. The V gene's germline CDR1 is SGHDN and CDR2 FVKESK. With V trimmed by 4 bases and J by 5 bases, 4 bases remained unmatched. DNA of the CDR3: TGTGCCAGCAGCCTCGGGACAGGCGATCAGCCCCAGCATTTT. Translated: CASSLGTGDQPQHF.

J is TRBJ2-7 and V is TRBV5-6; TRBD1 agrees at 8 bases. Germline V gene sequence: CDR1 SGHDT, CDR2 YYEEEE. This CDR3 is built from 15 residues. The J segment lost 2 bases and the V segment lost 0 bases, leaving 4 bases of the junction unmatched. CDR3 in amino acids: CASSLDGQGPYEQYF. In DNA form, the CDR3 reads TGTGCCAGCAGCTTGGACGGACAGGGTCCCTACGAGCAGTACTTC.

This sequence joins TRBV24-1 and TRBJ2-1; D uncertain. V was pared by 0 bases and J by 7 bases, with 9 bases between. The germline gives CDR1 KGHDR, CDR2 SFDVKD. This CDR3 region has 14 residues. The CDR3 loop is CATSDLQSGNEQFF. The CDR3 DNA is TGTGCCACCAGTGATTTGCAGTCCGGGAATGAGCAGTTCTTC.

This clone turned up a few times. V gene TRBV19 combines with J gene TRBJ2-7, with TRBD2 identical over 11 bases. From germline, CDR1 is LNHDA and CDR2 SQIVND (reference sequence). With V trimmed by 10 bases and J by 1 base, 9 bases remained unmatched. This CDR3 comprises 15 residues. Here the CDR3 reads CATSRTSGFSYEQYF. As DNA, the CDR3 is TGTGCCACCTCCCGGACTAGCGGGTTTTCCTACGAGCAGTACTTC.

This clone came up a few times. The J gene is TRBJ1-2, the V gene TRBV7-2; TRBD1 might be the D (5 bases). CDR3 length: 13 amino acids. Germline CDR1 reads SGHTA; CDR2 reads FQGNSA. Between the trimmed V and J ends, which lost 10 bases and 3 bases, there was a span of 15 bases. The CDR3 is CANAPGEDYGYTF. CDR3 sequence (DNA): TGTGCCAACGCGCCGGGGGAGGACTATGGCTACACCTTC.